This TCR beta chain emerged from a study of T cell responses to AZD1222 COVID-19 vaccine (dated by TCRdb to the early 2020s). Study-wide context: AZD1222 recipients with second doses at about 4 weeks or about 12 weeks were pooled, because spike-specific TCR depth and breadth did not differ between schedules. Enrollment into the trials was organized by age into subgroups of 18-55, 56-69 and 70-plus years, and those subgroups contained roughly 150, 30 and 60 TCR-sequenced participants, respectively. A total of 230 to 250 trial participants underwent TCR sequencing, of whom some 200 had received two doses of AZD1222 and about 25 had received two doses of the MenACWY control vaccine.

Beyond this particular receptor, the publication reports: Participants were mostly white British, with more females than males. The authors suggested clonal diversity may have been underestimated. CD4 TCRs associated with the vaccine covered the entire spike protein, and the dominant responses were in regions 160-218 and 743-854. Spike-specific TCR breadth and depth rose significantly after two AZD1222 doses compared with day 0 and with MenACWY recipients. Conclusions about previously exposed vaccinees are limited, since just six AZD1222 recipients were seropositive for SARS-CoV-2 at baseline. Reportedly, almost half of the unique spike-specific TCRs recognized epitopes lying outside the regions that are mutated in the B.1.351 and B.1.1.7 variants. Because no samples from the day 14 peak response were available, repertoires could be characterized only after the peak T cell response. The 56-69-year group was small, and its depth increase did not reach significance, likely because of low power.

Points on this clone: What this receptor recognizes is not known. Base qualities are not at hand, and no much larger clone is one base apart.

The CDR3 regions of human TCRbeta chains were analyzed by immunosequencing. On the authors' methods: TCRs in the repertoires were compared against a reference library of SARS-CoV-2-specific TCRs that had been generated with the MIRA antigen-specificity platform. Breadth was defined as the fraction of unique TCRs that were SARS-CoV-2-associated, and depth was defined as the fraction of total T cells that were SARS-CoV-2-associated. Using the MIRA data, every spike-specific TCR was mapped to the spike region that the TCR reacted to and assigned to either a CD4 or a CD8 class. Log10-transformed breadth and depth values were compared by one-way ANOVA with Sidak's multiple comparisons tests. TCRdb mirrors the immuneACCESS table, restricted to in-frame sequences. Some clones are absent from its copies; in checked studies, under half trace to an unresolved V gene, and the reason for the others is unknown. V, J and clone size derive from that table, while D and trimming were established from the DNA sequence. Here the sample has about 190,000 clones; under 95% occur a single time. Over 0.85% of the sample comes from the top ten.

The time point label for this specimen denotes: baseline before first vaccination. Samples from vaccinated people were obtained from the UK trials COV001 and COV002, which included a single-blind randomized controlled phase 2/3 trial of AZD1222 (ChAdOx1 nCoV-19) in healthy adults. Trial participant PBMC samples were collected at day 0 and day 28 after the second dose for TCRbeta chain sequencing. This sequence originates from an adult in good health. The sequenced sample was peripheral blood, obtained on day 0 of AZD1222 vaccination.

The CDR3 sequence is CASSIAGSPQHF. The nucleotide sequence reads as follows: TGTGCCAGCAGCATAGCCGGGTCGCCCCAGCATTTT. Rearrangement joined TRBV5-6 to TRBJ1-5, with the identity of the D gene unclear. The CDR3, cysteine through phenylalanine, is 12 amino acids long. Only CDR3 DNA remains: 36 bases, in frame from the first base. CDR1 SGHDT and CDR2 YYEEEE are derived from the germline V gene. V loses 4 bases, J loses 9 bases, and the germline ends lie 11 bases apart. The full variable domain, completed from the reference TRBV5-6 and TRBJ1-5 proteins outside the CDR3, reads DAGVTQSPTHLIKTRGQQVTLRCSPKSGHDTVSWYQQALGQGPQFIFQYYEEEERQRGNFPDRFSGHQFPNYSSELNVNALLLGDSALYLCASSIAGSPQHFGDGTRLSIL.